The 15 T cell receptor beta chains in this list originate from one sample, sequenced in a study of cytomegalovirus exposure and HLA in healthy donors. Primers for the PCR totalled 60 Vbeta and 13 Jbeta. Clones were sequenced by immunoSEQ multiplex PCR, and TCRdb holds only the in-frame ones, with some missing. The data show around 120,000 clones, around three quarters seen once. Material: PBMCs. The receptors here all came from a man in his forties or fifties in good health and CMV-seropositive.

This clone was seen only a few times. The chain uses TRBV29-1 and TRBJ2-2; D might be TRBD1 (6 bases). Trimming removed 6 bases from V and 4 bases from J, with 12 bases in between. Germline assignment: CDR1 SQVTM and CDR2 ANQGSEA. CDR3 length equals 13 residues. CDR3 loop: CSVSTGPTGELFF. In DNA, the CDR3 is TGCAGCGTATCCACAGGGCCCACCGGGGAGCTGTTTTTT.

The genes are TRBV4-2 and TRBJ1-1; possible D gene TRBD1, 5 bases. Germline lookup yields CDR1 LGHNA and CDR2 YNFKEQ. The CDR3 has 14 residues. Deletions cut 4 bases from V and 1 base from J, with 10 bases between. The CDR3 loop is CASSLAGGNTEAFF. The CDR3 nucleotides are TGTGCCAGCAGCCTCGCGGGGGGGAACACTGAAGCTTTCTTT.

This rearrangement joins TRBV2 to TRBJ1-1; D unclear. The CDR3 is made up of 12 amino acids. V shed 8 bases and J shed 6 bases, with 13 bases lying between them. Per germline, CDR1 SNHLY and CDR2 FYNNEI. In DNA form, the CDR3 reads TGTGCCAGCTCTGAGAGGTACGCTGAAGCTTTCTTT. This encodes CASSERYAEAFF.

This rearrangement joins TRBV5-6 to TRBJ2-7; 8 bases match TRBD1. The V gene end was trimmed by 0 bases and the J gene end by 4 bases; junction bases not matched to a gene: 3. This CDR3 has 14 amino acids. Per germline, CDR1 SGHDT and CDR2 YYEEEE. In nucleotides, the CDR3 is TGTGCCAGCAGCTTGGGACAGGGGTGGTACGAGCAGTACTTC. It codes for CASSLGQGWYEQYF.

The CDR3 region has the DNA TGTGCCAGCAGCGTGAGCGGTGACTCCTACAATGAGCAGTTCTTC. Its protein product is CASSVSGDSYNEQFF. The genes are TRBV9 and TRBJ2-1; D possibly corresponds to TRBD2 (5 bases). The CDR3 is 15 residues long. V lost 2 bases, J lost 0 bases, and 9 bases lay in between. The germline V gene has CDR1 SGDLS and CDR2 YYNGEE.

This chain links TRBV27 with TRBJ1-2; TRBD1 might be the D (6 bases). The germline V gene has CDR1 MNHEY and CDR2 SMNVEV (reference sequence). CDR3 size: 14 residues. V was clipped by 8 bases and J by 10 bases, with 23 bases between them. CDR3 in amino acids: CASGPSGHNGAYTF. DNA for the CDR3: TGTGCCAGCGGTCCATCGGGACACAACGGAGCCTACACCTTC.

This chain joins TRBV5-1 and TRBJ1-3, with a tentative D call TRBD1 (5 bases). The CDR3 loop spans 17 amino acids. The germline V and J ends were trimmed by 6 bases and 0 bases, with 19 bases remaining between them. The germline CDR1 and CDR2 sequences are SGHRS and YFSETQ. CDR3 loop: CASTLWGVFSSGNTIYF. The CDR3 DNA reads as TGCGCCAGCACCCTCTGGGGCGTATTTAGCTCTGGAAACACCATATATTTT.

The genes are TRBV18 and TRBJ1-5; 10 nucleotides align to TRBD1. The germline gives CDR1 KGHSH, CDR2 LQKENI. With 6 bases clipped from V and 5 bases from J, the junction kept 7 bases outside the gene matches. CDR3 length equals 15 residues. The CDR3 region is CASSPTGGADQPQHF. The CDR3 DNA reads as TGTGCCAGCTCCCCGACAGGGGGCGCAGATCAGCCCCAGCATTTT. Complete variable domain (other parts from reference TRBV18 and TRBJ1-5): NAGVMQNPRHLVRRRGQEARLRCSPMKGHSHVYWYRQLPEEGLKFMVYLQKENIIDESGMPKERFSAEFPKEGPSILRIQQVVRGDSAAYFCASSPTGGADQPQHFGDGTRLSIL.

This clone showed up just a few times. This chain's CDR3 is CAWRPPRERLIGYGYTF. Written as DNA, the CDR3 is TGTGCCTGGAGGCCCCCGCGGGAACGGCTAATTGGCTATGGCTACACCTTC. The chain uses TRBV30 and TRBJ1-2; unclear D gene. CDR1 is GTSNPN, CDR2 SVGIG, per germline (reference sequence). The CDR3 is 17 residues long. V lost 3 bases and J lost 4, with 24 bases in between.

V is TRBV5-4 and J is TRBJ1-2, with 7 bases identical to TRBD1. The CDR3 is 15 residues long. V gave up 3 bases and J gave up 6 bases; unmatched junction bases: 11. Germline CDR1 and CDR2: SGHNT and YYREEE (reference sequence). DNA of the CDR3: TGTGCCAGCAGCTCCCTACAAGGGGGCTTCGATGGCTACACCTTC. This translates into CASSSLQGGFDGYTF.

V and J are TRBV7-7 and TRBJ2-5, with 8 positions matching TRBD2. The CDR3 totals 14 residues. Germline CDR1 SSHAT, CDR2 FNYEAQ (reference sequence). V lost 6 bases and J lost 5; bases outside the gene matches: 8. CDR3 sequence: CASSPSGRGETQYF. CDR3 sequence (DNA): TGTGCCAGCAGTCCGAGCGGGAGAGGGGAGACCCAGTACTTC. Complete variable domain (other parts from reference TRBV7-7 and TRBJ2-5): GAGVSQSPRYKVTKRGQDVTLRCDPISSHATLYWYQQALGQGPEFLTYFNYEAQPDKSGLPSDRFSAERPEGSISTLTIQRTEQRDSAMYRCASSPSGRGETQYFGPGTRLLVL.

This clone has only one observation. This chain connects TRBV10-3 to TRBJ1-5; 9 bases fit TRBD1. Per germline, CDR1 ENHRY and CDR2 SYGVKD. The length of the CDR3 is 15 residues. V trimming: 0 bases; J trimming: 9 bases; junction bases outside the gene matches: 6. This chain's CDR3 is CAISESRTGVLPQHF. CDR3 nucleotide sequence: TGTGCCATCAGTGAGTCTCGGACAGGGGTGCTGCCCCAGCATTTT.

The gene calls are TRBV27 and TRBJ1-1, with D unclear. The CDR3 totals 15 residues. Trimming pared 0 bases from V and 2 bases from J, leaving 10 bases between. Germline V lookup: CDR1 MNHEY, CDR2 SMNVEV (reference sequence). CDR3 in DNA: TGTGCCAGCAGTTTATCCCGGGGTTACAACACTGAAGCTTTCTTT. This sequence encodes CASSLSRGYNTEAFF.

This sequence joins TRBV28 and TRBJ1-4; D gene ambiguous. V lost 2 bases to trimming and J lost 8 bases, with 18 bases between them. Germline CDR1 is MDHEN and CDR2 is SYDVKM. This CDR3 has 16 residues. The CDR3 protein is CASSLKGGGLGEKLFF. The CDR3 DNA follows: TGTGCCAGCAGTTTAAAAGGCGGAGGGTTAGGGGAAAAACTGTTTTTT.

CDR3 DNA sequence: TGTGCCAGTAGTATGGTTCGGGGTTTAGGGCCCCAGCATTTT. Its translation: CASSMVRGLGPQHF. The rearrangement uses TRBV19 and TRBJ1-5; D uncertain. The germline gives CDR1 LNHDA, CDR2 SQIVND (reference sequence). Trimming took off 3 bases at V and 9 bases at J, with 15 bases between the two ends. This CDR3 spans 14 amino acids.